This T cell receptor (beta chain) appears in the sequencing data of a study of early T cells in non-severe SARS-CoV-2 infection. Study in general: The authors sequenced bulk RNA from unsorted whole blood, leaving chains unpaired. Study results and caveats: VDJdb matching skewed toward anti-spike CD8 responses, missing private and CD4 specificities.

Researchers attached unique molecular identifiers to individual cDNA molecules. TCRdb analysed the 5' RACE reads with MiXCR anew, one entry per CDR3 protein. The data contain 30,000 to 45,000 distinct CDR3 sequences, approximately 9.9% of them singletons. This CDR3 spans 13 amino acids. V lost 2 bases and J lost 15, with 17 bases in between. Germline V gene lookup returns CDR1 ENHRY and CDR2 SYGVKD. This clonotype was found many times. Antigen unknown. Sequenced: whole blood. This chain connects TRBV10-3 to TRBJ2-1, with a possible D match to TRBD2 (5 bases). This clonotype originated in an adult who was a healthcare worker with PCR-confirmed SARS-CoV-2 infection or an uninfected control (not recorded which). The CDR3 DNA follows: TGTGCCATCAGTGAGCCTGGGAGTGGGGAATGGTTCTTC. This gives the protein CAISEPGSGEWFF.